Each of the 11 T cell receptor beta chains below was sequenced from the same sample in a study of CD8 T cells in Susac syndrome. It was with random hexamers that roughly 0.45 to 1 ug RNA was reverse transcribed. Each CDR3 protein is one row after TCRdb ran MiXCR on the immunoSEQ multiplex PCR reads. The repertoire holds more than 200,000 distinct CDR3 sequences, just under 95% seen once, with around 0.067% in the top ten. The specimen was CD4+ T cells from PBMCs. The receptors were sampled from a human donor with multiple sclerosis.

The CDR3 nucleotides read TGTGCCACCAGCAGAGATCTTGAGGCTAGTGGCTACACCTTC. Encoded protein: CATSRDLEASGYTF. The chain couples TRBV15 to TRBJ1-2; D uncertain. The V end was cut by 0 bases, the J end by 7 bases, with 12 bases between. This CDR3 spans 14 amino acids. The germline gives CDR1 LNHNV, CDR2 YYDKDF (reference sequence).

The J gene is TRBJ2-7, the V gene TRBV6-2 or TRBV6-3, with D perhaps TRBD1 or TRBD2 (5 bases each). Trimming cost V 4 bases and J 6 bases, with 13 bases left between them. The CDR3 totals 13 residues. Germline V CDR1 and CDR2: MNHEY, SVGEGT. CDR3 in amino acids: CASSWSIGTEQYF. The CDR3 bases are TGTGCCAGCAGTTGGAGCATTGGGACCGAGCAGTACTTC.

The DNA for the CDR3 is TGTGCCAGCAGCTTGAGGAGGTTCCAAGAGACCCAGTACTTC. It is translated as CASSLRRFQETQYF. The chain recombines TRBV7-2 with TRBJ2-5; tentative D call: TRBD2 (5 bases). The germline V gene has CDR1 SGHTA and CDR2 FQGNSA. The ends were cut back, 3 bases at V and 1 base at J, with 9 bases in the middle. The CDR3 contains 14 residues.

This CDR3 is CASSLGGDSNQPQHF. CDR3 DNA: TGCGCCAGCAGCTTGGGTGGGGATAGCAATCAGCCCCAGCATTTT. The rearrangement joins TRBV5-1 to TRBJ1-5; D uncertain. The CDR3 has 15 amino acids. Germline values: CDR1 SGHRS, CDR2 YFSETQ. V was shortened by 0 bases and J by 0 bases, with 7 bases between the two germline ends.

The genes are TRBV5-1 and TRBJ2-5; D might be TRBD1 or TRBD2, each matching 6 bases. CDR3 length: 15 amino acids. The germline CDR1 and CDR2 sequences are SGHRS and YFSETQ. The V and J ends lost 1 base and 3 bases respectively, with 13 bases between them. The CDR3 nucleotides read TGCGCCAGCAGCTTGACAGGGAGGAGAGAAGAGACCCAGTACTTC. It codes for CASSLTGRREETQYF.

The CDR3 sequence is CASSQVPRAYNEQFF. CDR3 DNA sequence: TGTGCCAGCAGCCAAGTTCCTAGGGCATACAATGAGCAGTTCTTC. The rearrangement uses TRBV13 and TRBJ2-1; D uncertain. Germline V lookup: CDR1 PRHDT, CDR2 FYEKMQ (reference sequence). This CDR3 is 15 amino acids long. V lost 5 bases, J lost 4 bases, and 15 bases lay in between.

The chain couples TRBV5-6 to TRBJ1-3; D not resolved. Trimming removed 4 bases at V and 0 bases at J, with 5 bases between. The length of the CDR3 is 13 residues. From germline, CDR1 is SGHDT and CDR2 YYEEEE. The CDR3 region has the DNA TGTGCCAGCAGCCTCTTCTCTGGAAACACCATATATTTT. Its protein is CASSLFSGNTIYF. The variable domain in full, with the rest retrieved from reference TRBV5-6 and TRBJ1-3, is DAGVTQSPTHLIKTRGQQVTLRCSPKSGHDTVSWYQQALGQGPQFIFQYYEEEERQRGNFPDRFSGHQFPNYSSELNVNALLLGDSALYLCASSLFSGNTIYFGEGSWLTVV.

The chain is built from TRBV29-1 and TRBJ1-4; 7 nucleotides line up with TRBD1. J lost 4 bases, V lost 3 bases, and 2 bases had no gene match. The CDR3 extends over 13 amino acids. Germline-derived CDR1 and CDR2 are SQVTM and ANQGSEA. The CDR3 protein is CSVEDRINEKLFF. The CDR3 region has the DNA TGCAGCGTTGAGGACAGGATTAATGAAAAACTGTTTTTT. The whole variable domain, remainder taken from reference TRBV29-1 and TRBJ1-4, is SAVISQKPSRDICQRGTSLTIQCQVDSQVTMMFWYRQQPGQSLTLIATANQGSEATYESGFVIDKFPISRPNLTFSTLTVSNMSPEDSSIYLCSVEDRINEKLFFGSGTQLSVL.

This clonotype was seen a few times. The chain links TRBV11-1 to TRBJ2-2; D uncertain. Trimming stripped 3 bases from V and 7 bases from J, with 6 bases between. Looked up from germline, CDR1 is SGHAT and CDR2 is FQDESV (reference sequence). The CDR3 totals 12 residues. Written as DNA, the CDR3 is TGTGCCAGCAGCTTGGGTTACGGGGAGCTGTTTTTT. Residues: CASSLGYGELFF.

The J gene is TRBJ2-7, the V gene TRBV10-3; 7 positions agree with TRBD1. This CDR3 spans 13 amino acids. In germline, CDR1 is ENHRY, CDR2 SYGVKD. V trimming: 6 bases; J trimming: 3 bases; junction bases outside the gene matches: 5. DNA for the CDR3: TGTGCCATCAGGGGACAGAAGGACTACGAGCAGTACGTC. It codes for CAIRGQKDYEQYV.

The gene calls are TRBV7-9 and TRBJ2-5; D remains unclear. Germline V lookup: CDR1 SEHNR, CDR2 FQNEAQ (reference sequence). V lost 1 base and J lost 1, with 13 bases in between. This CDR3 spans 16 amino acids. The CDR3 DNA reads as TGTGCCAGCAGCTTAGTCGATTTCGCAGTCCAAGAGACCCAGTACTTC. Its protein product is CASSLVDFAVQETQYF.